The sequence of this T cell receptor (beta chain) was determined in a study of cytomegalovirus exposure and HLA in healthy donors. Overall study context: There were 300 to 400 genotyped donors. Of these, 75% to 85% fell in the genetic ancestry cluster associated with self-reported Caucasian donors. The study's findings and limits: Most of the TCR beta V segments (in an earlier analysis) were productive either about 87% or about 30% of the time. The authors later found most CMV-associated TCR beta chains appeared HLA-restricted. Rare TCR sequences dominated, though some public TCRs recurred in many donors.

Of note for this clone: Its antigen is undetermined.

PCR employed 60 Vbeta and 13 Jbeta primers. Clones were read by immunoSEQ multiplex PCR, and TCRdb kept only the in-frame ones, dropping some. The table has 76,000 or so clones, 60% to 75% seen once. Trimming shortened V by 6 bases and J by 4 bases, and 10 bases separated the two germline ends. Germline CDR1 MNHEY, CDR2 SMNVEV (reference sequence). This CDR3 comprises 13 residues. The chain uses TRBV27 and TRBJ2-1; a weak D match, TRBD2 (6 bases). This sequence was found in a woman aged 40 to 49 in good health and CMV-seropositive. Sample: PBMCs. Written as DNA, the CDR3 is TGTGCCAGCAGCCCCGGGAGTTACAATGAGCAGTTCTTC. Protein: CASSPGSYNEQFF.